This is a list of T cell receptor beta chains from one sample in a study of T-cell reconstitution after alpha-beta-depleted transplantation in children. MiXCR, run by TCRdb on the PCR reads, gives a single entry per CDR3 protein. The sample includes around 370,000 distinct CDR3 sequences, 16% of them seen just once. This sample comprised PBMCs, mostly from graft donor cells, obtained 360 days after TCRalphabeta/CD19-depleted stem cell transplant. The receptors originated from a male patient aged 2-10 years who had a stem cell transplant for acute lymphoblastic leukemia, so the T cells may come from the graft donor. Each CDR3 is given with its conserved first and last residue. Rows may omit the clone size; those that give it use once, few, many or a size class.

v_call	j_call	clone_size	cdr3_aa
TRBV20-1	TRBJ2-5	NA	CSAGGLAARETQYF
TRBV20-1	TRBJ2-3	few	CSARRGPGLADTDTQYF
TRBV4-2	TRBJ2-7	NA	CASSPEVGAESYEQYF
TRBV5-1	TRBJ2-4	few	CASSLDRGENIQYF
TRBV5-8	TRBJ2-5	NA	CASRPEETQYF
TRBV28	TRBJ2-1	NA	CASSPWETVGNEQFF
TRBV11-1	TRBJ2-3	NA	CASSLVPDSGTDTQYF
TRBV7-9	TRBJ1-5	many	CASSTRRDQPQHF
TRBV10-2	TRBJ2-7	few	CAATPGISYEQYF
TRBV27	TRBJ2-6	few	CASKDSGANVLTF
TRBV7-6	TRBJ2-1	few	CASSFGLPPLDEQFF
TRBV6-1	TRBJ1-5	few	CASSEWGRDVDNQPQHF
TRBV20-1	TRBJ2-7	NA	CSARGSFSYEQYF
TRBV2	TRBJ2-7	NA	CASPRGRGRAYEQYF
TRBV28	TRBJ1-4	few	CASSALQETNEKLFF
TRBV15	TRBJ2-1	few	CATSRTGEAAGQFF
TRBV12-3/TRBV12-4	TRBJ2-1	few	CASTQTSTYNEQFF
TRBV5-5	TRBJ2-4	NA	CASSLDRLVTRNIQYF
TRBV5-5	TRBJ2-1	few	CASSLYRGTSGTNEQFF
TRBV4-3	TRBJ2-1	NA	CASSRGREPYNEQFF
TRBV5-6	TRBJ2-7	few	CASSLPSTYEQYF
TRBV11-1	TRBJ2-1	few	CASSRPARDLPSYYNEQFF
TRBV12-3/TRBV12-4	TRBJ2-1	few	CASSPGLEAIPNEQFF